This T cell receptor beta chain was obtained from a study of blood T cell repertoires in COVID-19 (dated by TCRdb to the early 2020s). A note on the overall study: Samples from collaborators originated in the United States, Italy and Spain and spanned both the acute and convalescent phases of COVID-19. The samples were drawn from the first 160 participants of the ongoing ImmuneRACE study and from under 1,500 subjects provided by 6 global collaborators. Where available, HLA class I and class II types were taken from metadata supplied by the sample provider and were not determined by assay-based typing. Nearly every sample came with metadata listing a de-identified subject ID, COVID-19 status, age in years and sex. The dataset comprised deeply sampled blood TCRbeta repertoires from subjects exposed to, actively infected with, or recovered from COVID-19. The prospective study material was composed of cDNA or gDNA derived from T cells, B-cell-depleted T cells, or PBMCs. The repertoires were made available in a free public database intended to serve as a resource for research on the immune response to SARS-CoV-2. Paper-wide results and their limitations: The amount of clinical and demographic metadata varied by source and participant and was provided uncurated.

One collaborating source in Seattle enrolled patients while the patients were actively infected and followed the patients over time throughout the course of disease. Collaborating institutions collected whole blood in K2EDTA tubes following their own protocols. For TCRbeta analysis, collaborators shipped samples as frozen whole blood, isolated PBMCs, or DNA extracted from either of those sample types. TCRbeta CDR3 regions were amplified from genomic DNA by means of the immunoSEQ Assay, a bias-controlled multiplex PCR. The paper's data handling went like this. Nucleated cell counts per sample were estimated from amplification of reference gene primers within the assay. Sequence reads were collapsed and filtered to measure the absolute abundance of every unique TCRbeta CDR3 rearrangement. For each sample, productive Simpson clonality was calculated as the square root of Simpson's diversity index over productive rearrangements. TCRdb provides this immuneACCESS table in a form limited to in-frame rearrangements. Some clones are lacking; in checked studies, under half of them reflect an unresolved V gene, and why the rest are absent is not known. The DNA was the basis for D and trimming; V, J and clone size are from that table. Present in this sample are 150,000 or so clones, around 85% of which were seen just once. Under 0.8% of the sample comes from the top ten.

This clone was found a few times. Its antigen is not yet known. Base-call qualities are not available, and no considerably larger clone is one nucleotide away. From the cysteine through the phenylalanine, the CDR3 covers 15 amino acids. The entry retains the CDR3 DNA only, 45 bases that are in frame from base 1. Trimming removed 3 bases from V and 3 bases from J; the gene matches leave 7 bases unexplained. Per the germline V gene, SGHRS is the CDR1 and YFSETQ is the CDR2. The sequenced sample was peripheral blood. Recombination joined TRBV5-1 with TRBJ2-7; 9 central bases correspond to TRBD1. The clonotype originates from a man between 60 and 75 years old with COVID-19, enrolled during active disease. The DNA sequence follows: TGCGCCAGCAGCTCGGGACAGGGTATAGGCTACGAGCAGTACTTC. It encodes CASSSGQGIGYEQYF.